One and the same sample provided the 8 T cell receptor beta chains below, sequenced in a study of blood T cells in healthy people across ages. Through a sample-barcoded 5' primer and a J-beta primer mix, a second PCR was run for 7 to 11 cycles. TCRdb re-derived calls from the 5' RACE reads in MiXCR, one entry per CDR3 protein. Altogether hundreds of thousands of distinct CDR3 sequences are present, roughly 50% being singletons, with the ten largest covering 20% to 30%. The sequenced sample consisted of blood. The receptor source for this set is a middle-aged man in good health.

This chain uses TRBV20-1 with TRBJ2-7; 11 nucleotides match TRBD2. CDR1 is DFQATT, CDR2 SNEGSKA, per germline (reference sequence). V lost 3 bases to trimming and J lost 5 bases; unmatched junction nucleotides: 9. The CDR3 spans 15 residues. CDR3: CSARDSGGAFHEQYF. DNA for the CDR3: TGCAGTGCTAGGGATAGCGGGGGGGCGTTTCACGAGCAGTACTTC.

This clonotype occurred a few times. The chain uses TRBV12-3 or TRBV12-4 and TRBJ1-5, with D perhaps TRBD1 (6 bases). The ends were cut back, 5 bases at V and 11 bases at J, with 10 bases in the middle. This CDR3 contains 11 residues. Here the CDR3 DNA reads TGTGCCAGCAGTGCACAGGGAACCCAGCATTTT. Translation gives CASSAQGTQHF.

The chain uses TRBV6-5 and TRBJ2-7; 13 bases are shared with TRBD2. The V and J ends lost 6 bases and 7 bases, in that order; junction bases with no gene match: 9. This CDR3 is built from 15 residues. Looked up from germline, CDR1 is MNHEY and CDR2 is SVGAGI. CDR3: CASRRTGLAGNEQYF. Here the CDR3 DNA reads TGTGCCAGCAGAAGGACGGGACTAGCGGGGAATGAGCAGTACTTC.

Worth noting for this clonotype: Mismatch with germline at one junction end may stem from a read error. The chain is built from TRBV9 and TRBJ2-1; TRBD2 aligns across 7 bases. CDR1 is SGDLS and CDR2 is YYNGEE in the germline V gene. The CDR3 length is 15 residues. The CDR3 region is CASSFGRAGINGQFF. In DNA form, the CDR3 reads TGTGCCAGCAGCTTTGGACGAGCGGGAATCAATGGGCAGTTCTTC.

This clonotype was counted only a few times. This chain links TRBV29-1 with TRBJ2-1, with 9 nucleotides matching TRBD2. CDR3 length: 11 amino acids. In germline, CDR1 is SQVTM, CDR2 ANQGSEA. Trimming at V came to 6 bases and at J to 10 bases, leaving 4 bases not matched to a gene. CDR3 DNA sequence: TGCAGCGTGACTAGCGGAAAAGAGCAGTTCTTC. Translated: CSVTSGKEQFF.

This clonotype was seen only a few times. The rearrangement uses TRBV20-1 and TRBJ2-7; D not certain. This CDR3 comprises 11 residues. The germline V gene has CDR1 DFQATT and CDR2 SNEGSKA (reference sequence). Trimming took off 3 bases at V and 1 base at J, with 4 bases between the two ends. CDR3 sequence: CSARRSYEQYF. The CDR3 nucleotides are TGCAGTGCTAGGCGGTCCTACGAGCAGTACTTC.

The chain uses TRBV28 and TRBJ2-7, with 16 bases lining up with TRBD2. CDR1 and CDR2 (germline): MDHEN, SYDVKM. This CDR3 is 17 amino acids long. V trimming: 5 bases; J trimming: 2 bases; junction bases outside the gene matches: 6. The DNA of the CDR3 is TGTGCCAGCAGTCAAGGGACTAGCGGGAGGGGGGCCTACGAGCAGTACTTC. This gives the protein CASSQGTSGRGAYEQYF.

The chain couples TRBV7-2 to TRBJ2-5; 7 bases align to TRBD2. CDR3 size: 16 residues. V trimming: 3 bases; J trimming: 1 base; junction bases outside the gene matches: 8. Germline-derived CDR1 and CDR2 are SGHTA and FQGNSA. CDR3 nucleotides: TGTGCCAGCAGCTTTAGCCAGGGACTACCCCAAGAGACCCAGTACTTC. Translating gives CASSFSQGLPQETQYF.